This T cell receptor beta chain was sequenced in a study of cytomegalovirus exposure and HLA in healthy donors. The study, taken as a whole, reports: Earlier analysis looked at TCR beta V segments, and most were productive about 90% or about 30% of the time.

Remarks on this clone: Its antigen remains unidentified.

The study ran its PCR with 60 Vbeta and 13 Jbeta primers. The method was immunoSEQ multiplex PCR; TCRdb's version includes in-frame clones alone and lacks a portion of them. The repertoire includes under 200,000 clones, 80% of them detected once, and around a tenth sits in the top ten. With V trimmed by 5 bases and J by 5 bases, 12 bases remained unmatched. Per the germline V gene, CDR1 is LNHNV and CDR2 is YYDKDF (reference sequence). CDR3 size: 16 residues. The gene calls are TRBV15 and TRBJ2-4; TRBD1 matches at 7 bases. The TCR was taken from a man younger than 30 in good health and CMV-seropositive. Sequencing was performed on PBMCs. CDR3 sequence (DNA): TGTGCCACCAGCCCGCGACGTGGGACAGCAGAAAACATTCAGTACTTC. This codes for CATSPRRGTAENIQYF.